Included here is one TCR beta chain sequence, with context. What it recognizes is unknown. The primer mix had 60 Vbeta and 13 Jbeta primers. Some clones are missing from TCRdb's copy, which holds only in-frame ones; the method was immunoSEQ multiplex PCR. The sample contains 150,000 to 200,000 clones, 80% to 90% of which appear only once. Healthy donors of bone marrow made up the group. This record belongs to a study of cytomegalovirus exposure and HLA in healthy donors. Whole-study context: T cells numbering approximately 170 million yielded some 110 million unique TCR beta sequences in an earlier analysis. Regarding the study as a whole: Researchers reported from a later analysis that most CMV-associated TCR beta chains appeared HLA-restricted.

Germline V gives CDR1 SGHVS, CDR2 FQNEAQ. The CDR3 is made up of 15 amino acids. Trimming pared 2 bases from V and 4 bases from J, leaving 14 bases between. The TCR was taken from a young man in good health and CMV-seropositive. The chain carries TRBV7-8 and TRBJ1-1; D unresolved. The sequenced sample consisted of PBMCs. CDR3 sequence (DNA): TGTGCCAGCAGCTTACCCTCTTTTTGGAGCACTGAAGCTTTCTTT. The encoded protein is CASSLPSFWSTEAFF.